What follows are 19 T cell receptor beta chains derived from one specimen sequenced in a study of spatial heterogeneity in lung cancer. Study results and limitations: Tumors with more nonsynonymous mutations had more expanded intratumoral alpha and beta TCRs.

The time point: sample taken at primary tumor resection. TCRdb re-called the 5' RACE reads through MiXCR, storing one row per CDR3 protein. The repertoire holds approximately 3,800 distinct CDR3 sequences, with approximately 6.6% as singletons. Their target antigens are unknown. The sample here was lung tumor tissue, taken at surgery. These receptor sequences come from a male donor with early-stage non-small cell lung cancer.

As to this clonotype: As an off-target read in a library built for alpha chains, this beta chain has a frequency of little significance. CDR3 bases: TGTGCCAGCTCACCACAGGCTAGACAAGAGACCCAGTACTTC. Translated: CASSPQARQETQYF. V and J are TRBV18 and TRBJ2-5, with unresolved D. The CDR3 totals 14 residues. The V and J ends lost 1 base and 2 bases respectively, with 8 bases between them. Per germline, CDR1 KGHSH and CDR2 LQKENI.

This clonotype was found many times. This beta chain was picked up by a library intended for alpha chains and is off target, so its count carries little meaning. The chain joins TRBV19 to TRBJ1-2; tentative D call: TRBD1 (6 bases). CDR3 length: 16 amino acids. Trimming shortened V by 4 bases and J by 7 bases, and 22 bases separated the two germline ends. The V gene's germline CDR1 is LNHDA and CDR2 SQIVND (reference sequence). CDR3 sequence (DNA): TGTGCCAGTAGTAAGGAAGGGTTGGAGGGGGTCGCTGGCTACACCTTC. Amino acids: CASSKEGLEGVAGYTF.

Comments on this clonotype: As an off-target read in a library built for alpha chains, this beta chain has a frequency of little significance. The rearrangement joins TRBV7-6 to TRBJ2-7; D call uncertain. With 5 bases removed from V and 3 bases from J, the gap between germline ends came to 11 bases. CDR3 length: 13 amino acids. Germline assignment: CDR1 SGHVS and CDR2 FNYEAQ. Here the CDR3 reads CASSPGPNYEQYF. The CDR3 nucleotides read TGTGCCAGCAGCCCAGGCCCCAACTACGAGCAGTACTTC.

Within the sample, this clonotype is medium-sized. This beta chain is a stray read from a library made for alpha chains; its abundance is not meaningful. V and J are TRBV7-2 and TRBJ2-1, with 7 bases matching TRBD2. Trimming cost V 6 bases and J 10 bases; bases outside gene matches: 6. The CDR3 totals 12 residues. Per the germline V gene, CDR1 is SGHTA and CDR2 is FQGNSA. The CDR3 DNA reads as TGTGCCAGCAGAGCGGGACCCCCGGAGCAGTTCTTC. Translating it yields CASRAGPPEQFF.

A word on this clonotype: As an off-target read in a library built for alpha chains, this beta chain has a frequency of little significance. CDR3 in amino acids: CASSSDAGRTQYF. For the CDR3, the DNA is TGTGCCAGCAGCTCGGACGCGGGGAGGACCCAGTACTTC. The rearrangement links TRBV7-2 to TRBJ2-5; tentatively, D is TRBD2 (6 bases). CDR1 and CDR2 from the germline V gene are SGHTA and FQGNSA. V was clipped by 4 bases and J by 7 bases, with 13 bases between them. This CDR3 has 13 residues. The full variable domain, with the rest looked up from reference TRBV7-2 and TRBJ2-5, is GAGVSQSPSNKVTEKGKDVELRCDPISGHTALYWYRQSLGQGLEFLIYFQGNSAPDKSGLPSDRFSAERTGGSVSTLTIQRTQQEDSAVYLCASSSDAGRTQYFGPGTRLLVL.

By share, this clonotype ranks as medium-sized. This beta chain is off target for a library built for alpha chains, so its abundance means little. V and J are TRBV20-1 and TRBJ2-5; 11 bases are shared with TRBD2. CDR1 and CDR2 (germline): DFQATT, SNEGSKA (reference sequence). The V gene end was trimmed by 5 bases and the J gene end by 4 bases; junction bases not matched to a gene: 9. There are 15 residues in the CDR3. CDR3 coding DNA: TGCAGTGCTGGCAGTAGCGGGGGGGGCGGAGAGACCCAGTACTTC. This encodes CSAGSSGGGGETQYF.

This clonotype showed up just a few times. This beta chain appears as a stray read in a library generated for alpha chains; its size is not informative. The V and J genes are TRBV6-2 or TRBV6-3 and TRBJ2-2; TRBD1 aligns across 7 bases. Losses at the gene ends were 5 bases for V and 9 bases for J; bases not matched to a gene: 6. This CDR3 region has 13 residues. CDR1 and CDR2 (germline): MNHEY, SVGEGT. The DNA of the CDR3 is TGTGCCAGCAGTAAAACAGGGGCCCGGGAGCTGTTTTTT. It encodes CASSKTGARELFF.

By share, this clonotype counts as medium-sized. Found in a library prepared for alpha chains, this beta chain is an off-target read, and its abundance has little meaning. CDR3: CASSSPGGTRNRLHNEQFF. Here the CDR3 DNA reads TGTGCCAGCAGTAGTCCGGGAGGGACGAGAAACCGACTCCACAATGAGCAGTTCTTC. The chain carries TRBV2 and TRBJ2-1; 8 bases are shared with TRBD2. The ends lost 5 bases at V and 5 bases at J; junction bases unmatched: 20. This CDR3 region has 19 residues. CDR1 SNHLY and CDR2 FYNNEI come from the germline V gene.

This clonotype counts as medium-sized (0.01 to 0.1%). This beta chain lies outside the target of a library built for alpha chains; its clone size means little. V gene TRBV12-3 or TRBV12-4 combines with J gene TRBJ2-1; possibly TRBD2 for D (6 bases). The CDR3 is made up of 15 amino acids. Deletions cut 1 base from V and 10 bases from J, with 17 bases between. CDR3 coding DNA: TGTGCCAGCAGTTTAGTGTCTCAGGGCGGGGACGAGCAGTTCTTC. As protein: CASSLVSQGGDEQFF.

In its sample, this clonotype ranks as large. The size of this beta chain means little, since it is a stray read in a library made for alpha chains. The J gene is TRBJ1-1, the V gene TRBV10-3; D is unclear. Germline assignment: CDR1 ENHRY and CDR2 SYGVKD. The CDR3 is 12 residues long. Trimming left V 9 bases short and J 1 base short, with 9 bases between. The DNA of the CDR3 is TGTGCCATTCAAGGCGGGAACACTGAAGCTTTCTTT. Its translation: CAIQGGNTEAFF.

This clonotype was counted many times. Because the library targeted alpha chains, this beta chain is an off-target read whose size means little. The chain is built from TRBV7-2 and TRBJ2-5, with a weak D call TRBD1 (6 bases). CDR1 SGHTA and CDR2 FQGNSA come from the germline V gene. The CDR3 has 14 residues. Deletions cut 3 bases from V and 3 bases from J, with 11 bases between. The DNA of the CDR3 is TGTGCCAGCAGCTTCTTCGGACAGAAAGAGACCCAGTACTTC. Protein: CASSFFGQKETQYF.

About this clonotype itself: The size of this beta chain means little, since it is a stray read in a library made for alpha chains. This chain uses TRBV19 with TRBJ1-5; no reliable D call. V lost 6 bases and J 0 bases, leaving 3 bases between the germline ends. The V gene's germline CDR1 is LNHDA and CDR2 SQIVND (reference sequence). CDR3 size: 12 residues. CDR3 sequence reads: CASSPSNQPQHF. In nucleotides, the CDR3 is TGTGCCAGTAGCCCTAGCAATCAGCCCCAGCATTTT.

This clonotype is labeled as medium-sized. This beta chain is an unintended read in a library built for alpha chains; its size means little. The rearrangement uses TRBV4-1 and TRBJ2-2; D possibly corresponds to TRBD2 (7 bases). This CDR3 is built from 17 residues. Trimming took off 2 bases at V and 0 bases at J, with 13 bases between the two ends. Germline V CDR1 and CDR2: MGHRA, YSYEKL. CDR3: CASSQRAGAPNTGELFF. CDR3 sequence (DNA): TGCGCCAGCAGCCAAAGGGCGGGGGCCCCGAACACCGGGGAGCTGTTTTTT.

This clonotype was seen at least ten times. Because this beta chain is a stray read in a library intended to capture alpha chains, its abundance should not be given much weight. The CDR3 loop reads CASSPGTQQYF. The CDR3 region has the DNA TGTGCCAGCAGCCCTGGGACCCAGCAGTATTTT. V gene TRBV14 combines with J gene TRBJ2-3; D may correspond to TRBD1 or TRBD2 (5 bases each). Germline-derived CDR1 and CDR2 are SGHDN and FVKESK. The CDR3 runs 11 residues. V shed 4 bases and J shed 11 bases, with 10 bases lying between them.

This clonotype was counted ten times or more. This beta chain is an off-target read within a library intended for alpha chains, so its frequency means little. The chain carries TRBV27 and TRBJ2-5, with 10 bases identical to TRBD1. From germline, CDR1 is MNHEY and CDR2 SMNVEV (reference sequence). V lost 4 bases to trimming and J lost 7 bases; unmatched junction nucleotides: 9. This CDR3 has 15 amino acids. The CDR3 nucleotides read TGTGCCAGCAGTTCAGACAGGGGGCTTAAAGGGACCCAGTACTTC. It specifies CASSSDRGLKGTQYF.

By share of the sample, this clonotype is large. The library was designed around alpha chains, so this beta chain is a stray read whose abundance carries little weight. CDR3 in DNA: TGCGCCAGCAGCCAAGATCACAGGGTGTTAAGCCAAGAGACCCAGTACTTC. It encodes CASSQDHRVLSQETQYF. The chain combines TRBV4-3 with TRBJ2-5; tentatively, D is TRBD1 (6 bases). The germline V gene encodes CDR1 LGHNA and CDR2 YSLEER. V was trimmed by 0 bases and J by 1 base, leaving 15 bases between them. The CDR3 contains 17 residues.

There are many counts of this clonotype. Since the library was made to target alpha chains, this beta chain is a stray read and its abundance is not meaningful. CDR3 bases: TGTGCCAGCAGCACCCAGGGCCTAGCCAAAAACATTCAGTACTTC. Its protein is CASSTQGLAKNIQYF. The rearrangement joins TRBV7-2 to TRBJ2-4; maybe TRBD1 (5 bases). CDR3 length: 15 residues. Germline assignment: CDR1 SGHTA and CDR2 FQGNSA. V lost 5 bases to trimming and J lost 0 bases, with 11 bases between them.

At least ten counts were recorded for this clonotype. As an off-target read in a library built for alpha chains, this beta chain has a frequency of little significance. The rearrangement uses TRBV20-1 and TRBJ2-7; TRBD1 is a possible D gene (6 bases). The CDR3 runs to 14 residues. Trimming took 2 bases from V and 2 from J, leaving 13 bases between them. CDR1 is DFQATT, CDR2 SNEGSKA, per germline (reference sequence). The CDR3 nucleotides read TGCAGTGCTAGATTCGGAACAGGGACCTACGAGCAGTACTTC. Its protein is CSARFGTGTYEQYF.

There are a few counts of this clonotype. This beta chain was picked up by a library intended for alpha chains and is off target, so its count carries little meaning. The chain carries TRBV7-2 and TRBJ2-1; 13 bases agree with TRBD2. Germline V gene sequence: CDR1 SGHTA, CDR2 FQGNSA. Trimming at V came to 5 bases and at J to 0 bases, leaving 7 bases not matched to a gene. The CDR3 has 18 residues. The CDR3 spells CASSIGLAGDPSYNEQFF. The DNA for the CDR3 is TGTGCCAGCAGCATCGGACTAGCGGGGGATCCCTCCTACAATGAGCAGTTCTTC.